Sequencing of this TCR beta chain was carried out in a study of control samples from healthy donors and cancer patients. This CDR3 spans 14 amino acids. Germline V gene sequence: CDR1 SGDLS, CDR2 YYNGEE. J was trimmed by 7 bases and V by 1 base; bases with no gene match: 5. Some clones are missing from TCRdb's copy, which holds only in-frame ones; the method was immunoSEQ multiplex PCR. The data contain roughly 120,000 clones, approximately 87% of them seen just once; the ten biggest clones take up around an eighth. This chain joins TRBV9 and TRBJ2-1; TRBD2 agrees at 7 bases. The sample consisted of blood. The receptor was isolated from a man between 25 and 39 years old in good health. This CDR3 reads CASSVRTSRNEQFF. The CDR3 DNA sequence: TGTGCCAGCAGCGTAAGGACTAGTCGGAATGAGCAGTTCTTC. The full variable domain, with the rest looked up from reference TRBV9 and TRBJ2-1, is DSGVTQTPKHLITATGQRVTLRCSPRSGDLSVYWYQQSLDQGLQFLIQYYNGEERAKGNILERFSAQQFPDLHSELNLSSLELGDSALYFCASSVRTSRNEQFFGPGTRLTVL.